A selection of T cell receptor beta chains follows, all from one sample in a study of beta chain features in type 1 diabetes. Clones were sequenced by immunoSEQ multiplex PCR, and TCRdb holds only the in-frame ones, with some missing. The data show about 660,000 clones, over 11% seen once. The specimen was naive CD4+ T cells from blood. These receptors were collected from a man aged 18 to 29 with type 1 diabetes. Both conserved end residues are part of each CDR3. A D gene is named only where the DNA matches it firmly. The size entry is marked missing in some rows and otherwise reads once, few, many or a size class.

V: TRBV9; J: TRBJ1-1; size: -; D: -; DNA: TGTGCCAGCAGCCTCCAGGGAGGTAGTGAAGCTTTCTTT; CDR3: CASSLQGGSEAFF
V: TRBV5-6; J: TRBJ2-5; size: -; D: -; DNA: TGTGCCAGCAGCTTGGCAGGAAAGTTAAGATCAGAGACCCAGTACTTC; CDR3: CASSLAGKLRSETQYF
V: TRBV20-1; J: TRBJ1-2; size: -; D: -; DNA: TGCAGTGCCAAAAAAACCTATGGCTACACCTTC; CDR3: CSAKKTYGYTF
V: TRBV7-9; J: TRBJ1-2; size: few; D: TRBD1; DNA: TGTGCCAGCAGCTTAATACAGGGGGCGACCTATGGCTACACCTTC; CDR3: CASSLIQGATYGYTF
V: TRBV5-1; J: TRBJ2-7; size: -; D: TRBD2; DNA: TGCGCCAGCAGCCTTGGGAGGGTGAGAGCCGAGCAGTACTTC; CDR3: CASSLGRVRAEQYF
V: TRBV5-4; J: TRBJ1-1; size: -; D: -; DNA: TGTGCCAGCAGAGCTTCCGAGGCGGCTGGGTCTGCTTTCTTT; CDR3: CASRASEAAGSAFF
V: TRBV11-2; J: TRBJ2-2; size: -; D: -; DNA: TGTGCCAGCAGCCCACCACAGGGGGGGGTCACCGGGGAGCTGTTTTTT; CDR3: CASSPPQGGVTGELFF
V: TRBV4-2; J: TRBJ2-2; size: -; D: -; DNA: TGTGCCAGCAGCCAAGCCCCGGAGAACACCGGGGAGCTGTTTTTT; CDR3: CASSQAPENTGELFF
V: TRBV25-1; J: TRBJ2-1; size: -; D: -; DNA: TGTGCCAGCAGTGGGAGCAGTTCCTACAATGAGCAGTTCTTC; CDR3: CASSGSSSYNEQFF
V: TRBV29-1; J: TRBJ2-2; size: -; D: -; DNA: TGCAGCGTTGTTATTTGGGTGAACACCGGGGAGCTGTTTTTT; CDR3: CSVVIWVNTGELFF
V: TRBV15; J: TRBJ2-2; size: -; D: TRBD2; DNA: TGTGCCACCAGCTCCCGACTAGCGGGAAACGCCGGGGAGCTGTTTTTT; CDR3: CATSSRLAGNAGELFF
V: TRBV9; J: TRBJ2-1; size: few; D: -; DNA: TGTGCCAGCAGCGTGGGGAGACAGGACAATGAGCAGTTCTTC; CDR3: CASSVGRQDNEQFF
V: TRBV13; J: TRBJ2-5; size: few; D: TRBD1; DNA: TGTGCCAGCAGTTCTGGGACAGTTGAGACCCAGTACTTC; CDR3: CASSSGTVETQYF
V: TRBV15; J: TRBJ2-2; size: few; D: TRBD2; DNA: TGTGCCACCAGCAGAGATCATGCGGGGGGAACCACCGGGGAGCTGTTTTTT; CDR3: CATSRDHAGGTTGELFF
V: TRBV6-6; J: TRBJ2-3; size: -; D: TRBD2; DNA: TGTGCCAGCAGTTACGGGACTAGCGGAACAGATACGCAGTATTTT; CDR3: CASSYGTSGTDTQYF
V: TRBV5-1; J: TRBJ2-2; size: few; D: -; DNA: TGCGCCAGCAGCCCTACCTTTATGGCAGGCGGGGAGCTGTTTTTT; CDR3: CASSPTFMAGGELFF
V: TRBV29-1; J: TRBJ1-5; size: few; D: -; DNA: TGCAGCGTTGGGCAGACTAGCAATCAGCCCCAGCATTTT; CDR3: CSVGQTSNQPQHF
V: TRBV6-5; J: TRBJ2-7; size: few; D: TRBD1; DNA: TGTGCCAGCAGTTACGCCGGGACAGGGGGGAACGAGCAGTACTTC; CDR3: CASSYAGTGGNEQYF
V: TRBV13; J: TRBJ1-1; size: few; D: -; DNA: TGTGCCAGCAGGCTCAGGGAATGGGATGAAGCTTTCTTT; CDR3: CASRLREWDEAFF
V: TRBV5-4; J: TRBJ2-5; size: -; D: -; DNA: TGTGCCAGCAGCCCGGACGGAGGGCAAGAGACCCAGTACTTC; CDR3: CASSPDGGQETQYF
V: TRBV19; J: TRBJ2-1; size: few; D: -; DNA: TGTGCCAGTAGTATAGAGGGGGTAATGTACAATGAGCAGTTCTTC; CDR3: CASSIEGVMYNEQFF
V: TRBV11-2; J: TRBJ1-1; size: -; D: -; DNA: TGTGCCAGCAGCTTTGCTTCTCAGGGAGCTTTCTTT; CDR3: CASSFASQGAFF
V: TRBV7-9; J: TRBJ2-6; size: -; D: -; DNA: TGTGCCAGCAGCCTAGGGTCCGGGGCCAACGTCCTGACTTTC; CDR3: CASSLGSGANVLTF
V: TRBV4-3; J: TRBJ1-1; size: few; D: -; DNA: TGCGCCAGCAGCCAAGAGACGAACACTGAAGCTTTCTTT; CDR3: CASSQETNTEAFF
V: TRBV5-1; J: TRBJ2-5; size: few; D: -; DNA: TGCGCCAGCAGCTTGACTCTAGCTCTCCCAAGAGAGACCCAGTACTTC; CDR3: CASSLTLALPRETQYF
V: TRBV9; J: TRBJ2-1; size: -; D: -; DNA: TGTGCCAGCCGCTCTCTTAGCTCCTACAATGAGCAGTTCTTC; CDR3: CASRSLSSYNEQFF
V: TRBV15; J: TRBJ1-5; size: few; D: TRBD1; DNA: TGTGCCACCAGCAGAGTGAGGCAGGGGGTAGGTCAGCCCCAGCATTTT; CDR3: CATSRVRQGVGQPQHF
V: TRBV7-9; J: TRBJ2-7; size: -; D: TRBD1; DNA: TGTGCCAGCAGCTTTGACAGGGACAGGAGCTCCTACGAGCAGTACTTC; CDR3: CASSFDRDRSSYEQYF
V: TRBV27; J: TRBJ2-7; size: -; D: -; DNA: TGTGCCAGCAGCCCTATTCCTTCCAGCGAGCAGTACTTC; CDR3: CASSPIPSSEQYF
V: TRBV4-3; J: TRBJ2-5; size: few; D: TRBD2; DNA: TGCGCCAGCAGCCAAGATAGACCCGGGGGGATGGAGACCCAGTACTTC; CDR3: CASSQDRPGGMETQYF
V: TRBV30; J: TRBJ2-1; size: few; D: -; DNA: TGTGCCTGGAGTACGGGGGTCGAGCAGTTCTTC; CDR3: CAWSTGVEQFF
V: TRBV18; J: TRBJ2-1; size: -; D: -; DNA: TGTGCCAGCTCTTCACCGGACAATGAGCAGTTCTTC; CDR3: CASSSPDNEQFF
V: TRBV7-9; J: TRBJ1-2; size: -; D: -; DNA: TGTGCCAGCAGCCCACAAACCGGGCCGCTGATGGGCTACACCTTC; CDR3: CASSPQTGPLMGYTF
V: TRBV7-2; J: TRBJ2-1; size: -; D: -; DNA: TGTGCCAGCAGCTTAATGTCCTACAATGAGCAGTTCTTC; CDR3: CASSLMSYNEQFF
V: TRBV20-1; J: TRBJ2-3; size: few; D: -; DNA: TGCAGTGCCGCTGGTTCCACGCAGTATTTT; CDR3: CSAAGSTQYF
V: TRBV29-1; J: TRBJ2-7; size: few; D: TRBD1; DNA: TGCAGCGCGAGCAGGGGGACAGTAGCCTACGAGCAGTACTTC; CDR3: CSASRGTVAYEQYF
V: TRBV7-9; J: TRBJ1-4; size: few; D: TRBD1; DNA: TGTGCCAGCAGCCGCCCGACATCGAAAGGGGGCGGAGAAGAAAAACTGTTTTTT; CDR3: CASSRPTSKGGGEEKLFF
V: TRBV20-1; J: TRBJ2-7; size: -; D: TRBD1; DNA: TGCAGTGCTAGAACCGGGACAGGGGGGTACTTC; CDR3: CSARTGTGGYF
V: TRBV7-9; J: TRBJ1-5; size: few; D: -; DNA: TGTGCCAGCAGCCTACAGGGCAATCAGCCCCAGCATTTT; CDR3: CASSLQGNQPQHF
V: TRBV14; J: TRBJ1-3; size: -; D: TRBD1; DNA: TGTGCCAGCAGCCAAGATCCGACAGGGAGGGCTGGAAACACCATATATTTT; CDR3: CASSQDPTGRAGNTIYF
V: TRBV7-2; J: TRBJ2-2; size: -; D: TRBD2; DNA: TGTGCCAGCAGCTTAGCGCTGGCGGGAGTGTACACCGGGGAGCTGTTTTTT; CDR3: CASSLALAGVYTGELFF
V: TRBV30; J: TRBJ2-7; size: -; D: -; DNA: TGTGCCTGGAACCACGGGACGCGGGAGCAGTACTTC; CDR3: CAWNHGTREQYF
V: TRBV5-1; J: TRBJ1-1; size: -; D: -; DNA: TGCGCCAGCAGCCAGGAGTCTAGCACTGAAGCTTTCTTT; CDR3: CASSQESSTEAFF
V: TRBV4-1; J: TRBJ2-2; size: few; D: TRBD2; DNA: TGCGCCAGCAGCCACCCCGGGAGGGGAGGGCCCGGGGAGCTGTTTTTT; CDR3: CASSHPGRGGPGELFF
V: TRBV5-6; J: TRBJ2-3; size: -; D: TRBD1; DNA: TGTGCCAGCCCAGGGGGCCCAGATACGCAGTATTTT; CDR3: CASPGGPDTQYF
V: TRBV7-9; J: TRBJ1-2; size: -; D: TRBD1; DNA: TGTGCCAGCAGCTTCACAGGGGAGGCCTATGGCTACACCTTC; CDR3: CASSFTGEAYGYTF
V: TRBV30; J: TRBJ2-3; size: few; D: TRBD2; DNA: TGTGCCTCTCCCGGGCTAGCGGGGGGGGCAGATACGCAGTATTTT; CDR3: CASPGLAGGADTQYF
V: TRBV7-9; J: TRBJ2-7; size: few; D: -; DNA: TGTGCCAGCATTGGAGAGTTTAACCCTTACTTC; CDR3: CASIGEFNPYF
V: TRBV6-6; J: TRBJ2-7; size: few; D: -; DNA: TGTGCCAGCACCCCCTCATTGGAGGGACCCGAGCAGTACTTC; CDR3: CASTPSLEGPEQYF